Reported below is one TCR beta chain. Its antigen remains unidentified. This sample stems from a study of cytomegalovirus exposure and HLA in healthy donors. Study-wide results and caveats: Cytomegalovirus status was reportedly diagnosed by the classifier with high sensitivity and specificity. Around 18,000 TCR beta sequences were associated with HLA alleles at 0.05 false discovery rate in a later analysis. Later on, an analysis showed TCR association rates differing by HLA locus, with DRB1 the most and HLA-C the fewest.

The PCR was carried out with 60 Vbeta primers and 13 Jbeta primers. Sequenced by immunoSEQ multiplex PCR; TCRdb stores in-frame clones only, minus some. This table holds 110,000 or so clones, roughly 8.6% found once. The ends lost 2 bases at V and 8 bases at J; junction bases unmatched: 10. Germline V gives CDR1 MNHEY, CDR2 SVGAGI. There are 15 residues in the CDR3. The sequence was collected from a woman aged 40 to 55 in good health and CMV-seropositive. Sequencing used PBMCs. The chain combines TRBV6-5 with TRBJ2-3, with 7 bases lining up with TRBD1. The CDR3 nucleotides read TGTGCCAGCAGTTACGCGGACCCCTCAGGGGGTACGCAGTATTTT. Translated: CASSYADPSGGTQYF.